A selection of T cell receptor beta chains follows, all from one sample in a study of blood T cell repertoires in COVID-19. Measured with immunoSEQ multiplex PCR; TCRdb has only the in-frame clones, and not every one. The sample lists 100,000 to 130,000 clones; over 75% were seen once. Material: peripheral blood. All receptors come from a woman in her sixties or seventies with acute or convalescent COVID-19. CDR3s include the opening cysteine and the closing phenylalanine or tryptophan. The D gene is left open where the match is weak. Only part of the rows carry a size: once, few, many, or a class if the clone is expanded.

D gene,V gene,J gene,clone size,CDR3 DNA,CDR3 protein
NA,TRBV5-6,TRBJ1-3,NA,TGTGCCAGCAGCTCTACAGGGAGAGCTGGTGGAAACACCATATATTTT,CASSSTGRAGGNTIYF
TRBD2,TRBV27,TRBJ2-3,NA,TGTGCCAGCAGCCTCGGACTAGTCACAGATACGCAGTATTTT,CASSLGLVTDTQYF
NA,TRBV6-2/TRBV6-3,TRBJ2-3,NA,TGTGCCAGCAGCGCCCGCGGGGCTAGCCTTTTTCGCACAGATACGCAGTATTTT,CASSARGASLFRTDTQYF
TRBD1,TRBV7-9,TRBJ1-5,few,TGTGCCAGCAGCCATCACAGACCGGGACAGGGATCGAATCAGCCCCAGCATTTT,CASSHHRPGQGSNQPQHF
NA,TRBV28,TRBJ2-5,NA,TGTGCCAGCAGTTTCGTAGGGGTAGAGACCCAGTACTTC,CASSFVGVETQYF
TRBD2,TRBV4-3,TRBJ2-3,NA,TGCGCCAGCAGCCTCTTCCAGCGGGGGGGCTGGGATACGCAGTATTTT,CASSLFQRGGWDTQYF
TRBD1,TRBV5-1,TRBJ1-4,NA,TGCGCCAGCAGACCCACCCGAACATTACCGGGACAGCGCGGAGAAAAACTGTTTTTT,CASRPTRTLPGQRGEKLFF
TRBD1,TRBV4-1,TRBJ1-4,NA,TGCGCCAGCAGCCAGGGACAGGGGCCAACTAATGAAAAACTGTTTTTT,CASSQGQGPTNEKLFF
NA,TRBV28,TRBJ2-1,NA,TGTGCCAGCAGTTTGGCAAGGAGGCTAAATGAGCAGTTCTTC,CASSLARRLNEQFF
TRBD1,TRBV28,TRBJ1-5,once,TGTGCCAGCAGTCCCACGGACAGGGGGCAGCGGCAGCCCCAGCATTTT,CASSPTDRGQRQPQHF
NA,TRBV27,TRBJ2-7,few,TGTGCCAGCAGTTTACAGGGGCCCTACGAGCAGTACTTC,CASSLQGPYEQYF
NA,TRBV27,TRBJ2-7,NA,TGTGCCAGCAGTCCCCCAGGGGATCGTAACAACGAGCAGTACTTC,CASSPPGDRNNEQYF
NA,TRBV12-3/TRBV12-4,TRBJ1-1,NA,TGTGCCAGCAGCACAATAAGGAACACTGAAGCTTTCTTT,CASSTIRNTEAFF
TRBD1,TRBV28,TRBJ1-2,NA,TGTGCCAGCAGTTTTCCTTGGACAGGGGCAATCTATGGCTACACCTTC,CASSFPWTGAIYGYTF
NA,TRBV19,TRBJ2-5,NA,TGTGCCAGTAGTATTACCAGGGTGGGTGGGGAGACCCAGTACTTC,CASSITRVGGETQYF
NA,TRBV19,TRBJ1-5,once,TGTGCCAGTAGTCCGGAGGGGCAGGGCGATGGCAATCAGCCCCAGCATTTT,CASSPEGQGDGNQPQHF
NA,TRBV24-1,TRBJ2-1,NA,TGTGCCACCAGTGCTCGGAATGAGCAGTTCTTC,CATSARNEQFF
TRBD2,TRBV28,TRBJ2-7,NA,TGTGCCAGCAGTTCCGATAGCGGGAGGGCGGGAGCGCGGGATCACGAGCAGTACTTC,CASSSDSGRAGARDHEQYF
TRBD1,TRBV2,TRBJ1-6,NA,TGTGCCAGCAGGGGGGGACAGGGCCGAGGAACCTATAATTCACCCCTCCACTTT,CASRGGQGRGTYNSPLHF
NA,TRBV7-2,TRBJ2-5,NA,TGTGCCAGCAGCTTAGCGAGGACTCGGTCCCAAGAGACCCAGTACTTC,CASSLARTRSQETQYF
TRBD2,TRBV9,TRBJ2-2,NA,TGTGCCAGCAACCCAGGCGATAGCGGGGGAAACACCGGGGAGCTGTTTTTT,CASNPGDSGGNTGELFF
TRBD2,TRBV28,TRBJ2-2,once,TGTGCCAGCAGCCTCGGGGGGTTGGTCCACACCGGGGAGCTGTTTTTT,CASSLGGLVHTGELFF
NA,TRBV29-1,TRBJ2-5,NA,TGCAGCGCTTGCCGGATTTCGGGAGAGACCCAGTACTTC,CSACRISGETQYF
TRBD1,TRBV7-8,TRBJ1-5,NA,TGTGCCAGCAGCCAGGACAGGGGACCTAGCAATCAGCCCCAGCATTTT,CASSQDRGPSNQPQHF
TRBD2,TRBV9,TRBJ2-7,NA,TGTGCCAGCAGCGTAGCGAGCGGGAGGGAATACGAGCAGTACTTC,CASSVASGREYEQYF
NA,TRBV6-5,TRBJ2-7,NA,TGTGCCAGCAGTTATAGTGGGGGGACCTACTCCTACGAGCAGTACTTC,CASSYSGGTYSYEQYF
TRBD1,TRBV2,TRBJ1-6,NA,TGTGCCCGTGGGACAGGCTCTAATTCACCCCTCCACTTT,CARGTGSNSPLHF
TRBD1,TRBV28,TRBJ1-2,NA,TGTGCCAGCAGTTTAGGTCGTGGGGACAGCAGCATCTATGGCTACACCTTC,CASSLGRGDSSIYGYTF
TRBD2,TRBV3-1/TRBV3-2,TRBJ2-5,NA,TGTGCCAGCAGCCAACGCGCGGGGGGGTACGTTGGGCAAGAGACCCAGTACTTC,CASSQRAGGYVGQETQYF
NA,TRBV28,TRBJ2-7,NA,TGTGCCAGCAGTTCTCCTAGCTCTCTCTACGAGCAGTACTTC,CASSSPSSLYEQYF
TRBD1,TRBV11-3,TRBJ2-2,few,TGTGCCAGCAGCGCCATTACAGGGGGCACCGGGGAGCTGTTTTTT,CASSAITGGTGELFF
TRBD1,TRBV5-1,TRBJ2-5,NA,TGCGCCAGCAGCTCGCAATTCCCGGGACAGGGGGTAGGGGAGACCCAGTACTTC,CASSSQFPGQGVGETQYF
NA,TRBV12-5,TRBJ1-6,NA,TGTGCTAGTGGTTTGGACGGAGGGAATTCACCCCTCCACTTT,CASGLDGGNSPLHF